The entry below describes one T cell receptor beta chain. The V end was cut by 6 bases, the J end by 9 bases, with 15 bases between. The germline V gene has CDR1 SGHAT and CDR2 FQNNGV. The CDR3 length is 14 residues. Assay used: immunoSEQ multiplex PCR; TCRdb lists only in-frame clones, some missing. Of approximately 300,000 clones in the sample, approximately 87% are singletons; the top ten hold approximately 5%. Cohorts were determined from participant-reported clinical history. The data belong to a study of blood T cell repertoires in COVID-19. Study-wide background: Sources were T cells, B-cell-depleted T cells, or PBMCs; the material itself was cDNA or gDNA.

This clonotype originated in a young woman who had recovered from COVID-19. The genes are TRBV11-2 and TRBJ1-6, with D unresolved. Sequenced: PBMCs or T cells enriched from blood (not recorded which). CDR3 loop: CASRVGVPPSPLHF. The CDR3 DNA reads as TGTGCCAGCAGGGTGGGAGTCCCTCCTTCACCCCTCCACTTT.